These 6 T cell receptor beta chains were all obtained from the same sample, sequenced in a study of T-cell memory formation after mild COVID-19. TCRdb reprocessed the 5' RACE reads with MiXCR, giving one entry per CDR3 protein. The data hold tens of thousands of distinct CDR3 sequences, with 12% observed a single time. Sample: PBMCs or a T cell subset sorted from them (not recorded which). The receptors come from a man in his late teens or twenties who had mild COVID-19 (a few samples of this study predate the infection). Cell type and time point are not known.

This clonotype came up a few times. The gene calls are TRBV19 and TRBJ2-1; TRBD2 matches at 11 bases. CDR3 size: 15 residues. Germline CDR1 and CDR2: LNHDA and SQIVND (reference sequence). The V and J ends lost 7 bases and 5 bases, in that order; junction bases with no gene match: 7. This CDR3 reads CASNLAGGINNEQFF. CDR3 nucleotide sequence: TGTGCCAGTAATCTAGCGGGGGGCATCAACAATGAGCAGTTCTTC.

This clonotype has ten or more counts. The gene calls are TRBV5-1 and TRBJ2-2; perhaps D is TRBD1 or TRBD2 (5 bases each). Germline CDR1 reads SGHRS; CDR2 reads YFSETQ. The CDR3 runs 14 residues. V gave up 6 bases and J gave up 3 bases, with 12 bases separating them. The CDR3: CASTGTAYTGELFF. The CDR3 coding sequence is TGCGCCAGCACCGGGACCGCCTACACCGGGGAGCTGTTTTTT.

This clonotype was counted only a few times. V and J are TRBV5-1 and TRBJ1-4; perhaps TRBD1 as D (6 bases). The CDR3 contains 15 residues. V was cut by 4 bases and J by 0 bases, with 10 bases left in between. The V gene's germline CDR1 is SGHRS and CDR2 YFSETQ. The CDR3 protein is CASSRGAATNEKLFF. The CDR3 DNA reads TGCGCCAGCAGCCGGGGGGCCGCAACTAATGAAAAACTGTTTTTT.

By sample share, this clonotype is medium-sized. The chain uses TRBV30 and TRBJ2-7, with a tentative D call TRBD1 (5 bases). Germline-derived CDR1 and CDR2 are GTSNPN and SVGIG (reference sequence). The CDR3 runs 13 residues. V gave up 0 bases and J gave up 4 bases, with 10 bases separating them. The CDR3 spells CAWSVQVQYEQYF. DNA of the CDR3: TGTGCCTGGAGTGTACAGGTCCAGTACGAGCAGTACTTC.

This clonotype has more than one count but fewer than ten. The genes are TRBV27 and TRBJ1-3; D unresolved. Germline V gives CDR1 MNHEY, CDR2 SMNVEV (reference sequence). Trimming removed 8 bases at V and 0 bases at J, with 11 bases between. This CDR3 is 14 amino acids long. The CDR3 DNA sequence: TGTGCCAGCTCAGCCCTGACCTCTGGAAACACCATATATTTT. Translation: CASSALTSGNTIYF.

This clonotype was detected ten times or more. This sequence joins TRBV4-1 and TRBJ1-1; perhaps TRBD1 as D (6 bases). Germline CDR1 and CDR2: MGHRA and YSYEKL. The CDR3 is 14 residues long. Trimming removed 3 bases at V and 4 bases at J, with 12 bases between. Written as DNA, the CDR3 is TGCGCCAGCAGCCAGGGAGGGGGTGGCACTGAAGCTTTCTTT. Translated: CASSQGGGGTEAFF.